This T cell receptor beta chain is from a study of regulatory T cells in long-lasting Graves disease. The study, taken as a whole, reports: Reduced TCR diversity was observed in persistent Graves' patients versus newly diagnosed patients. A greater number of public clonotypes (under 3,000) was shared by persistent patients than by new patients (approximately 880).

CDR1 KGHSH and CDR2 LQKENI come from the germline V gene. Trimming pared 3 bases from V and 5 bases from J, leaving 11 bases between. The CDR3 is 13 residues long. Researchers made TCR beta libraries by using iRepertoire HTBI primers and running Arm-PCR on CDR3 regions. TCRdb passed the multiplex PCR reads through MiXCR, listing each CDR3 protein once. The sample carries roughly 220,000 distinct CDR3 sequences, about 18% recorded once. The sample holds many counts of this clonotype. Its specificity is unknown. Time point in this sample: newly diagnosed GD, antithyroid drugs for less than 3 months. PBMC-extracted RNA yielded the TCR library. Xi'an, China, was home to the endocrinology department that provided patients. Blood from the periphery, nine milliliters in all, was drawn into EDTA tubes.

The rearrangement uses TRBV18 and TRBJ2-7; D is perhaps TRBD1 (6 bases). The receptor was isolated from a female donor with Graves disease. The sequencing used peripheral blood mononuclear cells (PBMCs), collected at new diagnosis, from a patient treated with antithyroid drugs. CDR3 region: CASSPAGVHEQYF. CDR3 bases: TGTGCCAGCTCACCGGCAGGGGTGCACGAGCAGTACTTC.